Included here is one T cell receptor (beta chain) sequence, with context. The antigen remains undetermined. Per the germline V gene, CDR1 is SGHNT and CDR2 is YENEEA. After removal of 0 bases from V and 7 bases from J, the junction contained 2 bases not matched to a gene. This CDR3 comprises 15 residues. Method: immunoSEQ multiplex PCR; TCRdb's copy keeps in-frame clones and lacks some. The repertoire includes 120,000 to 150,000 clones, 88% of them detected once, and 2% to 2.5% sits in the top ten. This sample was included in a study of T cell responses to AZD1222 COVID-19 vaccine. General study findings and limits: Every sample of the repertoires postdated the peak T cell response. Donors were largely white British and mainly female; clonal diversity was possibly underestimated.

The material was peripheral blood, obtained on day 0 of AZD1222 vaccination. The sequence was obtained from an adult in good health. The rearrangement uses TRBV11-3 and TRBJ2-1, with 11 positions matching TRBD2. The CDR3 here is CASSLELAGVNEQFF. The CDR3 DNA sequence: TGTGCCAGCAGCTTAGAACTAGCGGGAGTAAATGAGCAGTTCTTC. The whole variable domain, remainder taken from reference TRBV11-3 and TRBJ2-1, is EAGVVQSPRYKIIEKKQPVAFWCNPISGHNTLYWYLQNLGQGPELLIRYENEEAVDDSQLPKDRFSAERLKGVDSTLKIQPAELGDSAVYLCASSLELAGVNEQFFGPGTRLTVL.